Listed below are T cell receptor beta chains from one sample, sequenced in a study of spatial heterogeneity in lung cancer. TCRdb called the 5' RACE reads again in MiXCR, with one record for every CDR3 protein. The sample holds about 3,100 distinct CDR3 sequences, roughly a fifth seen once. Sequences were derived from PBMCs, sampled at follow-up. The receptors stem from a male donor with early-stage non-small cell lung cancer. Each CDR3 is given with its conserved first and last residue. Fields, in order: V gene, J gene, CDR3 protein.

V: TRBV27; J: TRBJ2-7; CDR3: CASSLSSYEQYF
V: TRBV7-2; J: TRBJ1-3; CDR3: CASSWGSTIYF
V: TRBV9; J: TRBJ2-7; CDR3: CASSVAQGPTYEQYF
V: TRBV7-9; J: TRBJ1-6; CDR3: CAVEGESGRSPLHF
V: TRBV7-2; J: TRBJ2-3; CDR3: CASSSIGGRKIDTQYF
V: TRBV2; J: TRBJ1-4; CDR3: CASNAPTTTGTQNRFF
V: TRBV5-4; J: TRBJ1-2; CDR3: CASSLGGAGDYTF
V: TRBV7-8; J: TRBJ2-7; CDR3: CASSSKPAGAIYEQYF
V: TRBV7-2; J: TRBJ1-1; CDR3: CASSRGQSTTFF
V: TRBV5-6; J: TRBJ2-7; CDR3: CASSSATGTNSYEQYF
V: TRBV15; J: TRBJ2-7; CDR3: CATSEGPTDSYEQYF
V: TRBV28; J: TRBJ1-2; CDR3: CASSLRLYGYTF
V: TRBV20-1; J: TRBJ2-5; CDR3: CSAQRRDQETQYF
V: TRBV7-6; J: TRBJ2-5; CDR3: CASSLTVGSGSRGQYF
V: TRBV7-2; J: TRBJ2-1; CDR3: CASSLVSGGANEQFF
V: TRBV12-3/TRBV12-4; J: TRBJ2-1; CDR3: CASSSDRLDEQFF
V: TRBV7-2; J: TRBJ1-2; CDR3: CASSSSRDRGYGYTF
V: TRBV2; J: TRBJ2-2; CDR3: CASLLALNTGELFF
V: TRBV6-5; J: TRBJ1-1; CDR3: CASSYSRTGTTEAFF
V: TRBV4-2; J: TRBJ2-2; CDR3: CASSHNSPSGTSTPTITGELFF
V: TRBV12-3/TRBV12-4; J: TRBJ2-3; CDR3: CASSFPEREFTDTQYF
V: TRBV28; J: TRBJ2-7; CDR3: CASSFNRAYEQYF
V: TRBV28; J: TRBJ2-7; CDR3: CASSAGPGQYF
V: TRBV11-3; J: TRBJ2-3; CDR3: CASSQLVGTGLDTQYF
V: TRBV4-3; J: TRBJ1-4; CDR3: CASSQDPPPSTNEKLFF
V: TRBV20-1; J: TRBJ2-3; CDR3: CSARVAGARDTQYF
V: TRBV7-8; J: TRBJ2-2; CDR3: CASSFQGANTGELFF
V: TRBV7-2; J: TRBJ2-2; CDR3: CASSSPRHSGGFSGELFF
V: TRBV5-4; J: TRBJ2-1; CDR3: CASSVSGGPPGEQFF
V: TRBV6-1; J: TRBJ1-5; CDR3: CASSEHRGQPQHF
V: TRBV30; J: TRBJ1-2; CDR3: CAWSPGQGMSYGYTF
V: TRBV19; J: TRBJ1-1; CDR3: CASRGQLLNTEAFF
V: TRBV5-4; J: TRBJ2-5; CDR3: CASSGRQGGGETQYF
V: TRBV7-2; J: TRBJ2-5; CDR3: CASSLVGTSQETQYF
V: TRBV7-2; J: TRBJ2-3; CDR3: CASSPHTDTQYF
V: TRBV20-1; J: TRBJ1-2; CDR3: CSADDGTNYGYTF
V: TRBV3-1; J: TRBJ1-2; CDR3: CASSDDRYGYTF
V: TRBV12-5; J: TRBJ2-5; CDR3: CASGLTTPGLAFQETQYF
V: TRBV10-3; J: TRBJ2-3; CDR3: CAISPGQKTSTDTQYF